One and the same sample provided the 24 T cell receptor beta chains below, sequenced in a study of CD8 T cells in Susac syndrome (dated by TCRdb to about 2019). The method was the immunoSEQ multiplex PCR assay. RNA was extracted with the RNeasy kit and about 0.45 to 1 ug was reverse transcribed using random hexamers. TCRdb reprocessing: public reads trimmed at Q25 with fastp, clones called with MiXCR, in-frame beta chains kept. Entries are consolidated by CDR3 protein sequence, retaining the most common genes and DNA. This sample holds some 300,000 distinct CDR3 sequences; approximately 85% were observed only once. 0.21% of the sample rests with the top ten. The sequencing sample was made of CD8+ T cells from PBMCs. Every receptor here comes from a human donor with multiple sclerosis.

The V gene is TRBV9, the J gene TRBJ2-1; D is possibly TRBD2 (5 bases). Germline V gene sequence: CDR1 SGDLS, CDR2 YYNGEE. This CDR3 contains 14 residues. Trimming pared 2 bases from V and 5 bases from J, leaving 11 bases between. CDR3: CASSVYGIDNEQFF. The DNA for the CDR3 is TGTGCCAGCAGCGTTTACGGGATAGACAATGAGCAGTTCTTC.

The chain uses TRBV4-3 and TRBJ2-2, with 13 bases fitting TRBD2. V was clipped by 3 bases and J by 4 bases; unmatched bases: 8. Germline CDR1 is LGHNA and CDR2 is YSLEER. CDR3 size: 18 residues. CDR3 amino acids: CASSHGPGTSGITGELFF. The CDR3 DNA reads TGCGCCAGCAGCCATGGACCCGGGACTAGCGGGATCACCGGGGAGCTGTTTTTT.

The chain uses TRBV9 and TRBJ2-7, with 10 bases identical to TRBD2. CDR1 is SGDLS, CDR2 YYNGEE, per germline. With 3 bases clipped from V and 1 base from J, the junction kept 4 bases outside the gene matches. The CDR3 is 15 residues long. This CDR3 is CASSDGTSASYEQYF. CDR3 in DNA: TGTGCCAGCAGCGACGGGACTAGCGCGTCCTACGAGCAGTACTTC.

CDR3 nucleotide sequence: TGTGCCAGCAGGGGGGTCCCAAGTACGCAGTATTTT. This translates into CASRGVPSTQYF. The chain joins TRBV12-3 or TRBV12-4 to TRBJ2-3; D assignment may be TRBD1 or TRBD2 (5 bases each). This CDR3 region has 12 residues. V lost 6 bases to trimming and J lost 8 bases, with 12 bases between them.

The chain couples TRBV12-3 or TRBV12-4 to TRBJ2-7; 10 bases agree with TRBD1. J gave up 5 bases and V 6 bases, and 7 bases lay outside the gene matches. The CDR3 runs to 14 residues. The CDR3 region has the DNA TGTGCCAGCAGCCTCGGACAGGGGGAGAACGAGCAGTACTTC. This gives the protein CASSLGQGENEQYF.

The chain carries TRBV4-3 and TRBJ2-7; perhaps TRBD1 as D (7 bases). The germline V gene has CDR1 LGHNA and CDR2 YSLEER. CDR3 size: 14 residues. V lost 0 bases and J lost 7, with 13 bases in between. Here the CDR3 reads CASSQDGAGGEQYF. The CDR3 nucleotides are TGCGCCAGCAGCCAAGATGGTGCAGGGGGGGAGCAGTACTTC.

The genes are TRBV20-1 and TRBJ2-1; 7 nucleotides match TRBD2. Germline CDR1 reads DFQATT; CDR2 reads SNEGSKA (reference sequence). V gave up 2 bases and J gave up 9 bases; unmatched junction bases: 16. This CDR3 region has 16 residues. CDR3 amino acids: CSARLREDRYNVEQFF. CDR3 sequence (DNA): TGCAGTGCTAGACTCCGGGAGGACCGGTACAATGTTGAGCAGTTCTTC.

The rearrangement links TRBV15 to TRBJ1-5, with 7 positions matching TRBD1. The CDR3 runs to 15 residues. Germline V lookup: CDR1 LNHNV, CDR2 YYDKDF (reference sequence). V lost 5 bases and J lost 10; bases outside the gene matches: 14. For the CDR3, the DNA is TGTGCCACCAGCCCGACTGGACAGGCCCAGGGACCCCAGCATTTT. Its protein is CATSPTGQAQGPQHF.

The chain employs TRBV7-9 and TRBJ2-1; 8 bases fit TRBD2. J lost 0 bases, V lost 3 bases, and 10 bases had no gene match. Per germline, CDR1 SEHNR and CDR2 FQNEAQ (reference sequence). This CDR3 comprises 18 residues. Here the CDR3 reads CASSLGGGRTSSYNEQFF. The CDR3, as DNA: TGTGCCAGCAGCTTGGGAGGCGGGAGGACGAGCTCCTACAATGAGCAGTTCTTC.

The gene calls are TRBV21-1 and TRBJ1-1; whether TRBD1, the table's D call, matches the DNA was not checked. TRBV21-1 constitutes a pseudogene. The CDR3 sequence is 15 residues long. In DNA form, the CDR3 reads TGTGCCAGCAGCGGGCGAACAGGGGAGGACACTGAAGCTTTCTTT. Protein sequence: CASSGRTGEDTEAFF.

This clonotype appeared a few times. The genes are TRBV27 and TRBJ2-7; D gene uncertain. Per the germline V gene, CDR1 is MNHEY and CDR2 is SMNVEV (reference sequence). With 1 base removed from V and 0 bases from J, the gap between germline ends came to 4 bases. The CDR3 contains 13 residues. The CDR3 spells CASSLYSSYEQYF. The DNA for the CDR3 is TGTGCCAGCAGTTTATACAGCTCCTACGAGCAGTACTTC.

This clonotype appeared a few times. The chain couples TRBV27 to TRBJ2-7; D is possibly TRBD2 (5 bases). From germline, CDR1 is MNHEY and CDR2 SMNVEV (reference sequence). Trimming cost V 5 bases and J 0 bases, with 14 bases left between them. The CDR3 extends over 15 amino acids. CDR3 region: CASSGLPIDSYEQYF. The CDR3 DNA sequence: TGTGCCAGCAGTGGACTGCCGATAGACTCCTACGAGCAGTACTTC.

The genes are TRBV24-1 and TRBJ1-5, with D unresolved. The CDR3 extends over 22 amino acids. CDR1 and CDR2 from the germline V gene are KGHDR and SFDVKD. The V gene lost 1 base and the J gene lost 1 base, with 28 bases spanning the gap. This chain's CDR3 is CATSDFGYEAGGELASNQPQHF. The CDR3 DNA reads TGTGCCACCAGTGATTTCGGCTACGAGGCAGGCGGTGAACTAGCGAGCAATCAGCCCCAGCATTTT.

This clonotype appeared a few times. The V gene is TRBV4-2, the J gene TRBJ2-7; D possibly corresponds to TRBD1 (6 bases). This CDR3 spans 15 amino acids. V lost 1 base to trimming and J lost 1 base, with 11 bases between them. Germline V gene sequence: CDR1 LGHNA, CDR2 YNFKEQ. CDR3 region: CASSQVQGSSYEQYF. Written as DNA, the CDR3 is TGTGCCAGCAGCCAAGTACAGGGATCGTCCTACGAGCAGTACTTC.

V gene TRBV29-1 combines with J gene TRBJ1-4; the D is unclear. Germline V gene sequence: CDR1 SQVTM, CDR2 ANQGSEA. The CDR3 runs 11 residues. The DNA of the CDR3 is TGCTGCGGGTGGCGGGATGAAAAACTGTTTTTT. It is translated as CCGWRDEKLFF.

This clonotype occurred once. This chain uses TRBV28 with TRBJ2-1; TRBD2 aligns across 11 bases. Per the germline V gene, CDR1 is MDHEN and CDR2 is SYDVKM. J was trimmed by 5 bases and V by 5 bases; bases with no gene match: 8. CDR3 length: 16 amino acids. CDR3 region: CASSPLTSGVNNEQFF. In DNA, the CDR3 is TGTGCCAGCAGTCCCCTGACTAGCGGGGTGAACAATGAGCAGTTCTTC. Based on the CDR3 plus reference TRBV28 and TRBJ2-1, the full variable domain is DVKVTQSSRYLVKRTGEKVFLECVQDMDHENMFWYRQDPGLGLRLIYFSYDVKMKEKGDIPEGYSVSREKKERFSLILESASTNQTSMYLCASSPLTSGVNNEQFFGPGTRLTVL.

This chain uses TRBV5-6 with TRBJ2-3; 9 bases align to TRBD2. V lost 0 bases, J lost 1 base, and 12 bases stayed unmatched. The CDR3 runs 19 residues. Germline CDR1 is SGHDT and CDR2 is YYEEEE. The CDR3 here is CASSLVAAGGRTGTDTQYF. CDR3 bases: TGTGCCAGCAGCTTGGTCGCGGCGGGAGGGCGAACCGGCACAGATACGCAGTATTTT.

About this clonotype itself: The DNA is left out, because the CDR3 cannot be placed on it with certainty; the CDR3 is given as TCRdb lists it. The V call is TRBV7-5, the J call TRBJ1-1; no check of the table's D call, TRBD1, against the DNA was made. TRBV7-5 is labeled a pseudogene. The CDR3 extends over 20 residues, inclusive of both ends. CDR3 protein: CISVPESHPWPGQMNTEAFF.

The CDR3 protein is CASSVVGRGELFF. The CDR3, as DNA: TGTGCCAGCAGCGTAGTGGGGCGGGGGGAGCTGTTTTTT. The gene calls are TRBV9 and TRBJ2-2; D may be TRBD1 (5 bases). V was trimmed by 0 bases and J by 8 bases, leaving 8 bases between them. Germline V gives CDR1 SGDLS, CDR2 YYNGEE. The CDR3 covers 13 residues.

The rearrangement uses TRBV3-1 and TRBJ1-2, with D unresolved. Germline CDR1 and CDR2: LGHDT and YNNKEL (reference sequence). This CDR3 is built from 16 residues. V was pared by 1 base and J by 0 bases, with 12 bases between. CDR3 in DNA: TGTGCCAGCAGCCAAGGTTGGACGGTTACTAACTATGGCTACACCTTC. Its translation: CASSQGWTVTNYGYTF.

In this sample, this clonotype turned up a few times. This rearrangement joins TRBV5-6 to TRBJ2-7, with D perhaps being TRBD1 or TRBD2 (5 bases each). Per the germline V gene, CDR1 is SGHDT and CDR2 is YYEEEE. CDR3 length: 14 amino acids. Trimming took 0 bases from V and 2 from J, leaving 9 bases between them. The CDR3 DNA follows: TGTGCCAGCAGCTTGGGAGGGGTACCCTACGAGCAGTACTTC. This gives the protein CASSLGGVPYEQYF.

This chain connects TRBV5-6 to TRBJ2-7; 8 positions agree with TRBD1. CDR1 is SGHDT, CDR2 YYEEEE, per germline. The CDR3 is 14 amino acids. V lost 0 bases, J lost 3 bases, and 2 bases stayed unmatched. CDR3 in DNA: TGTGCCAGCAGCTTGGGGGACAGGCACTACGAGCAGTACTTC. Protein: CASSLGDRHYEQYF.

Regarding this clonotype: Its ends do not fully match the called genes, so a read error is possible. J is TRBJ2-7 and V is TRBV7-9; a possible D gene is TRBD2 (5 bases). This CDR3 has 14 residues. Germline CDR1 reads SEHNR; CDR2 reads FQNEAQ (reference sequence). The CDR3 DNA follows: TGTGCCACCAGCTTAGGAGCGGCGGTCTACGAGCAGTACTTC. Its translation is CATSLGAAVYEQYF.

J is TRBJ1-1 and V is TRBV19, with 7 bases aligning to TRBD1. CDR1 and CDR2 from the germline V gene are LNHDA and SQIVND (reference sequence). The CDR3 covers 12 residues. Trimming removed 6 bases from V and 5 bases from J; junction bases left unmatched: 3. The CDR3 coding sequence is TGTGCCAGTAGGACAGGGAGGACTGAAGCTTTCTTT. The encoded protein is CASRTGRTEAFF.